The rows below give T cell receptor beta chains drawn from one sample of a study of blood T cell repertoires in COVID-19. The method was immunoSEQ multiplex PCR; TCRdb's version includes in-frame clones alone and lacks a portion of them. The repertoire includes roughly 150,000 clones, roughly nine tenths of them detected once, and about an eighth sits in the top ten. Sequencing used peripheral blood. The source of these receptors is a young man with COVID-19, enrolled during active disease. The CDR3 runs from the conserved cysteine through the conserved F or W. A D gene is named only where the DNA matches it firmly. Only part of the rows carry a size: once, few, many, or a class if the clone is expanded.

CDR3 DNA: TGTGCCAGCGGGGGGGACCCTGGAAACACCATATATTTT
CDR3 protein: CASGGDPGNTIYF
clone size: -
V gene: TRBV9
J gene: TRBJ1-3
D gene: -

CDR3 DNA: TGTGCCAGTAGTTCCTCAGCGGACAGGGTTGACATTCAGTACTTC
CDR3 protein: CASSSSADRVDIQYF
clone size: -
V gene: TRBV19
J gene: TRBJ2-4
D gene: TRBD1

CDR3 DNA: TGTGCCAGCAGTTACTCGGGCAGGGGGGAAAACACCATATATTTT
CDR3 protein: CASSYSGRGENTIYF
clone size: -
V gene: TRBV6-5
J gene: TRBJ1-3
D gene: TRBD1

CDR3 DNA: TGCGCCAGCAGCTTGGGTGGAGGCAATCAGCCCCAGCATTTT
CDR3 protein: CASSLGGGNQPQHF
clone size: few
V gene: TRBV5-1
J gene: TRBJ1-5
D gene: -

CDR3 DNA: TGTGCCAGCAGCTTATTCGGGTACGAGCAGTACTTC
CDR3 protein: CASSLFGYEQYF
clone size: -
V gene: TRBV7-2
J gene: TRBJ2-7
D gene: -

CDR3 DNA: TGTGCCAGTAGCCCCACTTCAGGATCTGATGGCTACACCTTC
CDR3 protein: CASSPTSGSDGYTF
clone size: once
V gene: TRBV19
J gene: TRBJ1-2
D gene: -

CDR3 DNA: TGTGCCAGCAGCTCAGGGTCCTACGAGCAGTACTTC
CDR3 protein: CASSSGSYEQYF
clone size: -
V gene: TRBV28
J gene: TRBJ2-7
D gene: -

CDR3 DNA: TGTGCCAGCAGTTTATTGCGGGGGCGCGGCTATGGCTACACCTTC
CDR3 protein: CASSLLRGRGYGYTF
clone size: -
V gene: TRBV28
J gene: TRBJ1-2
D gene: -

CDR3 DNA: TGTGCCAGCAGTTTCCTTACTAGCGGGAGAGGGGAGCAGTACTTC
CDR3 protein: CASSFLTSGRGEQYF
clone size: -
V gene: TRBV27
J gene: TRBJ2-7
D gene: TRBD2

CDR3 DNA: TGTGCCTGGAGCCAACCTTCGGGGACTAGGAATTCACCCCTCCACTTT
CDR3 protein: CAWSQPSGTRNSPLHF
clone size: -
V gene: TRBV30
J gene: TRBJ1-6
D gene: -

CDR3 DNA: TGCGCCAGCAGCCCGGCCGGGACAGGGGTAGGCTACACCTTC
CDR3 protein: CASSPAGTGVGYTF
clone size: few
V gene: TRBV5-1
J gene: TRBJ1-2
D gene: TRBD1

CDR3 DNA: TGTGCCAGCAGCCCGACTAGCGCTAACACAGATACGCAGTATTTT
CDR3 protein: CASSPTSANTDTQYF
clone size: -
V gene: TRBV11-2
J gene: TRBJ2-3
D gene: TRBD2

CDR3 DNA: TGTGCCAGCAGAACGACAGGCTTCTCCTACAATGAGCAGTTCTTC
CDR3 protein: CASRTTGFSYNEQFF
clone size: -
V gene: TRBV28
J gene: TRBJ2-1
D gene: -

CDR3 DNA: TGTGCCAGCACAGGGGGAGCGGGAGGATACGAGCAGTACTTC
CDR3 protein: CASTGGAGGYEQYF
clone size: -
V gene: TRBV6-5
J gene: TRBJ2-7
D gene: TRBD2

CDR3 DNA: TGCGCCAGCAGCCAGGGACTCTCCTACGAGCAGTACTTC
CDR3 protein: CASSQGLSYEQYF
clone size: -
V gene: TRBV4-3
J gene: TRBJ2-7
D gene: -

CDR3 DNA: TGTGCCATCAGCAGCGGGAGTGGGGCCGGGGAGCTGTTTTTT
CDR3 protein: CAISSGSGAGELFF
clone size: -
V gene: TRBV10-3
J gene: TRBJ2-2
D gene: TRBD2

CDR3 DNA: TGTGCCAGCAGCTTAGGTCTACGCTCAGGGGGCACTGAAGCTTTCTTT
CDR3 protein: CASSLGLRSGGTEAFF
clone size: -
V gene: TRBV7-2
J gene: TRBJ1-1
D gene: TRBD1

CDR3 DNA: TGTGCCAGCACCCCCGGTGGACTAGCGGGATACAATGAGCAGTTCTTC
CDR3 protein: CASTPGGLAGYNEQFF
clone size: -
V gene: TRBV27
J gene: TRBJ2-1
D gene: TRBD2

CDR3 DNA: TGTGCCAGCAGTAGACTAGCGGGAGGGTACGAGCAGTACTTC
CDR3 protein: CASSRLAGGYEQYF
clone size: -
V gene: TRBV6-2/TRBV6-3
J gene: TRBJ2-7
D gene: TRBD2

CDR3 DNA: TGTGCCAGCAGCCTCGCGGGAGGGACTGAAGCTTTCTTT
CDR3 protein: CASSLAGGTEAFF
clone size: -
V gene: TRBV28
J gene: TRBJ1-1
D gene: -

CDR3 DNA: TGTGCCAGTAGTATGGCGGACATAGACGAGCAGTACTTC
CDR3 protein: CASSMADIDEQYF
clone size: -
V gene: TRBV19
J gene: TRBJ2-7
D gene: -

CDR3 DNA: TGTGCCAGCAGCTTTAAGGAAATTTCGGGGCAGTTCTTC
CDR3 protein: CASSFKEISGQFF
clone size: -
V gene: TRBV5-5
J gene: TRBJ2-1
D gene: -

CDR3 DNA: TGCAGTGCTAGTACCGGACAGACAAATCAGCCCCAGCATTTT
CDR3 protein: CSASTGQTNQPQHF
clone size: -
V gene: TRBV20-1
J gene: TRBJ1-5
D gene: -

CDR3 DNA: TGTGCCAGCAGCCCGGGGTGGTCCAGGAACACCGGGGAGCTGTTTTTT
CDR3 protein: CASSPGWSRNTGELFF
clone size: -
V gene: TRBV5-5
J gene: TRBJ2-2
D gene: -

CDR3 DNA: TGTGCCAGCTCACGCATGGGACAGGGAGGGGACATTCAGTACTTC
CDR3 protein: CASSRMGQGGDIQYF
clone size: -
V gene: TRBV18
J gene: TRBJ2-4
D gene: TRBD1

CDR3 DNA: TGTGCCAGCTCACCAATAGACAGCTTGCACGAGCAGTACTTC
CDR3 protein: CASSPIDSLHEQYF
clone size: few
V gene: TRBV18
J gene: TRBJ2-7
D gene: -

CDR3 DNA: TGCGCCAGCAGCCTCCTGGCCGGCGGTGCGGCACCCCTCCACTTT
CDR3 protein: CASSLLAGGAAPLHF
clone size: -
V gene: TRBV4-1
J gene: TRBJ1-6
D gene: -